This entry lists 30 T cell receptor beta chains sequenced from one sample in a study of shared clonotypes between healthy human individuals. TCRdb's table, derived via immunoSEQ multiplex PCR, lists solely in-frame clones and lacks some. The sample has about 560,000 clones; around 80% are singletons. Sequenced material: PBMCs. The origin of the receptors is a woman aged 40 to 49 in good health. Some clones in this sample may be carry-over from other donors' samples.

V and J are TRBV4-2 and TRBJ2-3, with a weak D call TRBD2 (6 bases). Per the germline V gene, CDR1 is LGHNA and CDR2 is YNFKEQ. CDR3 length equals 17 residues. The V end was cut by 0 bases, the J end by 1 base, with 14 bases between. The CDR3 loop reads CASSQEWGDEGTDTQYF. The CDR3 DNA reads TGTGCCAGCAGCCAAGAATGGGGGGATGAGGGCACAGATACGCAGTATTTT.

The chain uses TRBV21-1 and TRBJ1-1; no check of the table's D call, TRBD1, against the DNA was made. TRBV21-1 is shown as a pseudogene. The CDR3 covers 14 residues. CDR3 sequence: CASRGDSQNTEAFF. The CDR3 bases are TGTGCCAGCAGAGGGGACAGCCAGAACACTGAAGCTTTCTTT.

With respect to this clone: Within the sample, other DNA sequences also encode this same CDR3. The J gene is TRBJ1-2, the V gene TRBV7-2; maybe TRBD1 (5 bases). V was trimmed by 1 base and J by 8 bases, leaving 23 bases between them. The CDR3 covers 17 residues. Germline lookup yields CDR1 SGHTA and CDR2 FQGNSA. As DNA, the CDR3 is TGTGCCAGCAGCTTAGAAACAGGTCCCATGAGATCTATCGGCTACACCTTC. Its protein product is CASSLETGPMRSIGYTF.

This chain uses TRBV11-2 with TRBJ2-7; D unclear. CDR3 length: 13 amino acids. Trimming took off 7 bases at V and 4 bases at J, with 14 bases between the two ends. CDR1 is SGHAT, CDR2 FQNNGV, per germline. The CDR3 sequence is CASTQGLPYEQYF. CDR3 sequence (DNA): TGTGCCAGCACCCAAGGGTTGCCATACGAGCAGTACTTC.

The chain employs TRBV28 and TRBJ2-2; TRBD2 might be the D (5 bases). Germline lookup yields CDR1 MDHEN and CDR2 SYDVKM. Trimming removed 6 bases from V and 0 bases from J, with 14 bases in between. This CDR3 spans 16 amino acids. The CDR3 nucleotides read TGTGCCAGCAGCTTGGGCGGGCGTTCGAACACCGGGGAGCTGTTTTTT. It specifies CASSLGGRSNTGELFF. Combining the CDR3 with reference TRBV28 and TRBJ2-2 gives the whole variable domain DVKVTQSSRYLVKRTGEKVFLECVQDMDHENMFWYRQDPGLGLRLIYFSYDVKMKEKGDIPEGYSVSREKKERFSLILESASTNQTSMYLCASSLGGRSNTGELFFGEGSRLTVL.

The chain is built from TRBV29-1 and TRBJ2-7, with D unresolved. Germline V gives CDR1 SQVTM, CDR2 ANQGSEA. Trimming pared 1 base from V and 4 bases from J, leaving 8 bases between. The CDR3 sequence is 12 residues long. CDR3 region: CSVEVQAYEQYF. The DNA of the CDR3 is TGCAGCGTTGAAGTCCAAGCTTACGAGCAGTACTTC.

As concerns this clone: Other DNA sequences of this sample code for an identical CDR3. The chain is built from TRBV5-1 and TRBJ1-1, with D perhaps matching TRBD1 (5 bases). The germline gives CDR1 SGHRS, CDR2 YFSETQ. Trimming shortened V by 3 bases and J by 1 base, and 10 bases separated the two germline ends. The CDR3 extends over 14 amino acids. The CDR3 protein is CASSSGTGNTEAFF. CDR3 DNA sequence: TGCGCCAGCAGCTCAGGGACGGGGAACACTGAAGCTTTCTTT.

The V call is TRBV7-9, the J call TRBJ1-5; no reliable D call. Germline loops: CDR1 SEHNR, CDR2 FQNEAQ (reference sequence). This CDR3 spans 11 amino acids. Trimming removed 4 bases from V and 9 bases from J, with 7 bases in between. The CDR3 here is CASSSTGPQHF. For the CDR3, the DNA is TGTGCCAGCAGCTCCACGGGGCCCCAGCATTTT. The variable domain in full, with the rest retrieved from reference TRBV7-9 and TRBJ1-5, is DTGVSQNPRHKITKRGQNVTFRCDPISEHNRLYWYRQTLGQGPEFLTYFQNEAQLEKSRLLSDRFSAERPKGSFSTLEIQRTEQGDSAMYLCASSSTGPQHFGDGTRLSIL.

The chain links TRBV7-9 to TRBJ2-3; 8 bases line up with TRBD1. Trimming took 3 bases from V and 3 from J; bases not matched to a gene: 5. Per germline, CDR1 SEHNR and CDR2 FQNEAQ (reference sequence). CDR3 size: 15 residues. The CDR3 loop reads CASSFPGGETDTQYF. The CDR3 nucleotides read TGTGCCAGCAGCTTTCCAGGGGGCGAGACAGATACGCAGTATTTT.

This chain joins TRBV13 and TRBJ2-1; D is uncertain. V was clipped by 1 base and J by 5 bases, with 12 bases between them. CDR1 is PRHDT, CDR2 FYEKMQ, per germline (reference sequence). CDR3 length equals 15 residues. DNA for the CDR3: TGTGCCAGCAGCTTAGCGTTTACTCCCGACAATGAGCAGTTCTTC. As protein: CASSLAFTPDNEQFF.

This clone turned up a few times. This chain joins TRBV2 and TRBJ2-7, with 8 nucleotides matching TRBD2. V lost 10 bases, J lost 5 bases, and 10 bases stayed unmatched. The CDR3 totals 13 residues. Germline CDR1 reads SNHLY; CDR2 reads FYNNEI. The CDR3 is CATREREFHEQYF. The DNA of the CDR3 is TGTGCCACCCGGGAGCGGGAGTTCCACGAGCAGTACTTC.

The chain couples TRBV7-6 to TRBJ2-5; perhaps TRBD2 as D (6 bases). Trimming removed 5 bases at V and 1 base at J, with 11 bases between. CDR1 is SGHVS, CDR2 FNYEAQ, per germline. CDR3 length: 14 residues. CDR3 amino acids: CASSRGTVQETQYF. The CDR3 DNA follows: TGTGCCAGCAGCCGGGGGACTGTCCAAGAGACCCAGTACTTC.

The V gene is TRBV5-5, the J gene TRBJ1-4; a weak D match, TRBD1 (5 bases). The V gene lost 6 bases and the J gene lost 2 bases, with 11 bases spanning the gap. The CDR3 has 14 residues. Germline-derived CDR1 and CDR2 are SGHKS and YYEKEE (reference sequence). The CDR3 region is CASTRGETNEKLFF. Here the CDR3 DNA reads TGTGCCAGCACTCGAGGGGAGACTAATGAAAAACTGTTTTTT.

As concerns this clone: A single base is all that separates this from a far larger clone, so a read error is likely. Other DNA sequences in the sample encode the same CDR3. J is TRBJ1-2 and V is TRBV7-2, with D unresolved. Germline V gene sequence: CDR1 SGHTA, CDR2 FQGNSA. Trimming took off 3 bases at V and 4 bases at J, with 6 bases between the two ends. The CDR3 totals 12 residues. The CDR3 DNA sequence: TGTGCCAGCAGCTTGTCCGGCTATGGCTACACCTTC. Amino acids: CASSLSGYGYTF.

The chain has TRBV7-8 and TRBJ2-2, with 8 bases fitting TRBD1. Germline V CDR1 and CDR2: SGHVS, FQNEAQ. This CDR3 region has 16 residues. Germline trimming cut 2 bases from V and 6 bases from J; bases unmatched to any gene: 8. The CDR3 nucleotides are TGTGCCAGCAGCTTATGGACAGGGCAAGGGTCCGGGGAGCTGTTTTTT. It yields the protein CASSLWTGQGSGELFF.

The V call is TRBV7-2, the J call TRBJ2-7; 9 bases fit TRBD2. There are 14 residues in the CDR3. Germline CDR1 SGHTA, CDR2 FQGNSA. Unmatched junction bases numbered 3, after V lost 0 bases and J lost 6 bases. The DNA for the CDR3 is TGTGCCAGCAGCTTAGCTCTAGCGGGACGCGAGCAGTACTTC. Its protein is CASSLALAGREQYF.

The CDR3 bases are TGCGCCAGCAGCTTGGCTCTAGCGGGAGGGCCCGGCGGGGAGCTGTTTTTT. Translation gives CASSLALAGGPGGELFF. V and J are TRBV5-1 and TRBJ2-2; 12 bases fit TRBD2. CDR3 length equals 17 residues. Germline V lookup: CDR1 SGHRS, CDR2 YFSETQ. The J segment lost 7 bases and the V segment lost 0 bases, leaving 7 bases of the junction unmatched.

The V gene is TRBV18, the J gene TRBJ2-1, with a tentative D call TRBD2 (5 bases). The CDR3 covers 15 residues. The V gene's germline CDR1 is KGHSH and CDR2 LQKENI. V gave up 3 bases and J gave up 0 bases, with 9 bases separating them. CDR3 region: CASSPSRDSYNEQFF. In DNA, the CDR3 is TGTGCCAGCTCACCGTCCCGGGACTCCTACAATGAGCAGTTCTTC.

The V call is TRBV6-5, the J call TRBJ2-5; 8 bases match TRBD2. The J call may not be correct, given that the DNA end is closer to TRBJ2-7. The germline CDR1 and CDR2 sequences are MNHEY and SVGAGI. The CDR3 totals 13 residues. The CDR3 coding sequence is TGTGGCACCGGGAGGGGACGTAATGACGAGCAGTACTTC. Translation: CGTGRGRNDEQYF.

The rearrangement joins TRBV7-7 to TRBJ2-2; 8 positions agree with TRBD2. Trimming took 1 base from V and 2 from J; bases not matched to a gene: 6. Germline V gene lookup returns CDR1 SSHAT and CDR2 FNYEAQ (reference sequence). This CDR3 has 17 residues. The CDR3 loop reads CASSLGPSGYNTGELFF. The CDR3 DNA reads TGTGCCAGCAGCTTAGGCCCTAGCGGGTATAACACCGGGGAGCTGTTTTTT.

The chain is built from TRBV28 and TRBJ2-3; 11 bases are a match to TRBD2. This CDR3 is 17 amino acids long. The junction had 6 bases not matched to a gene; V was cut back by 3 bases and J by 1 base. CDR1 MDHEN and CDR2 SYDVKM come from the germline V gene. The CDR3 sequence: CASSFQGSGRGTDTQYF. The CDR3, as DNA: TGTGCCAGCAGTTTTCAGGGTAGCGGGAGGGGCACAGATACGCAGTATTTT.

The chain links TRBV7-6 to TRBJ2-5, with 12 bases aligning to TRBD2. The V and J ends lost 5 bases and 4 bases, in that order; junction bases with no gene match: 2. The CDR3 runs to 14 residues. Germline CDR1 and CDR2: SGHVS and FNYEAQ. The CDR3 protein is CASSRGLAGETQYF. The CDR3 region has the DNA TGTGCCAGCAGCAGGGGACTAGCGGGAGAGACCCAGTACTTC.

The V gene is TRBV6-1, the J gene TRBJ1-5; D is unclear. The germline V gene encodes CDR1 MNHNS and CDR2 SASEGT. Trimming left V 3 bases short and J 2 bases short, with 11 bases between. The CDR3 consists of 15 residues. CDR3 loop: CASSEGSWGNQPQHF. DNA of the CDR3: TGTGCCAGCAGTGAGGGATCCTGGGGCAATCAGCCCCAGCATTTT.

This chain connects TRBV19 to TRBJ2-1, with D tentatively TRBD2 (5 bases). Germline CDR1 LNHDA, CDR2 SQIVND (reference sequence). The CDR3 loop spans 14 amino acids. Trimming left V 1 base short and J 6 bases short, with 10 bases between. CDR3 protein: CASSIGLISNEQFF. The CDR3, as DNA: TGTGCCAGTAGTATAGGACTAATTTCCAATGAGCAGTTCTTC.

This sequence joins TRBV10-3 and TRBJ2-1; D gene unclear. Germline loops: CDR1 ENHRY, CDR2 SYGVKD. V was pared by 11 bases and J by 8 bases, with 16 bases between. This CDR3 spans 12 amino acids. The CDR3 DNA follows: TGTGCCCCCAGGAGCAAGTGTCATGAGCAGTTCTTC. Translation: CAPRSKCHEQFF.

Here the CDR3 DNA reads TGTGCCAGCAGCGGATCTAGCGGGAGCATCTACGAGCAGTACTTC. Its translation is CASSGSSGSIYEQYF. This chain links TRBV9 with TRBJ2-7; 10 nucleotides agree with TRBD2. V lost 3 bases, J lost 3 bases, and 6 bases stayed unmatched. CDR1 and CDR2 from the germline V gene are SGDLS and YYNGEE. The CDR3 covers 15 residues. The full variable domain, completed using reference TRBV9 and TRBJ2-7, is DSGVTQTPKHLITATGQRVTLRCSPRSGDLSVYWYQQSLDQGLQFLIQYYNGEERAKGNILERFSAQQFPDLHSELNLSSLELGDSALYFCASSGSSGSIYEQYFGPGTRLTVT.

On this clone itself: Other DNA variants within this sample encode the same CDR3. V is TRBV28 and J is TRBJ1-5, with D uncertain. CDR1 MDHEN and CDR2 SYDVKM come from the germline V gene. V was shortened by 2 bases and J by 0 bases, with 14 bases between the two germline ends. This CDR3 contains 17 residues. CDR3 nucleotide sequence: TGTGCCAGCAGTTTAGGCCAGGCTCCCTATAGCAATCAGCCCCAGCATTTT. Protein: CASSLGQAPYSNQPQHF. The full variable domain, with the rest looked up from reference TRBV28 and TRBJ1-5, is DVKVTQSSRYLVKRTGEKVFLECVQDMDHENMFWYRQDPGLGLRLIYFSYDVKMKEKGDIPEGYSVSREKKERFSLILESASTNQTSMYLCASSLGQAPYSNQPQHFGDGTRLSIL.

The rearrangement joins TRBV7-2 to TRBJ1-2; perhaps TRBD1 as D (5 bases). Germline-derived CDR1 and CDR2 are SGHTA and FQGNSA. There are 15 residues in the CDR3. Trimming stripped 5 bases from V and 4 bases from J, with 17 bases between. The CDR3, as DNA: TGTGCCAGCAGCCCACGCCCCGACAGACCCTATGGCTACACCTTC. Translation: CASSPRPDRPYGYTF.

The CDR3 DNA is TGTGCCAGCAGCTCCCTTAGCGTAGATACGCAGTATTTT. This codes for CASSSLSVDTQYF. This sequence joins TRBV11-3 and TRBJ2-3, with a tentative D call TRBD2 (5 bases). Germline loops: CDR1 SGHNT, CDR2 YENEEA. Between the trimmed V and J ends, which lost 4 bases and 5 bases, there was a span of 10 bases. The CDR3 totals 13 residues.

The rearrangement links TRBV9 to TRBJ1-1; D is perhaps TRBD1 (5 bases). Germline V gene data show CDR1 as SGDLS and CDR2 as YYNGEE. V gave up 0 bases and J gave up 6 bases, with 12 bases separating them. This CDR3 is 14 amino acids long. CDR3 sequence reads: CASSVVGDGAEAFF. The CDR3 nucleotides read TGTGCCAGCAGCGTAGTAGGGGATGGGGCTGAAGCTTTCTTT.